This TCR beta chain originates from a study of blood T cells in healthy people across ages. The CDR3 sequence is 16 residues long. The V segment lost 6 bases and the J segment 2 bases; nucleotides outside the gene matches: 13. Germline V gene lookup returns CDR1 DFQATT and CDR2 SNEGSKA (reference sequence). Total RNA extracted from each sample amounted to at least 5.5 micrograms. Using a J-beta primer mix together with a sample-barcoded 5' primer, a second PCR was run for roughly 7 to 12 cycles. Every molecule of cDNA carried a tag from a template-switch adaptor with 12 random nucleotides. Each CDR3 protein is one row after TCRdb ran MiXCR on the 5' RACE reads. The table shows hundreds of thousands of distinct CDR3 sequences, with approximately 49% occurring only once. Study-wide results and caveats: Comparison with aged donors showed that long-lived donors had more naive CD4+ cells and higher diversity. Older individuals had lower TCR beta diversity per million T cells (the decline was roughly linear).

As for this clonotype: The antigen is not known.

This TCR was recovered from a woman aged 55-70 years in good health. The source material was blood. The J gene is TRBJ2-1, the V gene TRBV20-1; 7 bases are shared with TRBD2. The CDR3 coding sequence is TGCAGTGCCACCTCTAGCGGAGCCAATACCTACAATGAGCAGTTCTTC. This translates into CSATSSGANTYNEQFF.